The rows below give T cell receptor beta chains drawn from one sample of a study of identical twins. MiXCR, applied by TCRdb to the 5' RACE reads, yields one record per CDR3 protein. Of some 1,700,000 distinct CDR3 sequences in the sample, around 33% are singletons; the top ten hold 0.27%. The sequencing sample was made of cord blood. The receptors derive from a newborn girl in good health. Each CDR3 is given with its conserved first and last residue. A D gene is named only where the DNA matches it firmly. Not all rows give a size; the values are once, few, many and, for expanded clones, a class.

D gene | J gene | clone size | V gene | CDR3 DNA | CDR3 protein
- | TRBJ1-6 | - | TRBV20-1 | TGCAGTGCTAGGGTGCCAGGGACTTATAATTCACCCCTCCACTTT | CSARVPGTYNSPLHF
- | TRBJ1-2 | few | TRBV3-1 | TGTGCCAGCAGCCAAGGCGGACCCTTCTATGGCTACACCTTC | CASSQGGPFYGYTF
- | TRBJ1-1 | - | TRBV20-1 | TGCAGTGCCGAGGGGGAGTCCATTGAAGCTTTCTTT | CSAEGESIEAFF
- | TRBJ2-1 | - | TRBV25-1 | TGTGTCAGCAGTGGGGGACATCCTTCCTACAATGAGCAGTTCTTC | CVSSGGHPSYNEQFF
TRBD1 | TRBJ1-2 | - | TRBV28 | TGTGCCAGCAGCGCCTTGACAGGGGCGACCTCCCTCTATGGCTACACCTTC | CASSALTGATSLYGYTF
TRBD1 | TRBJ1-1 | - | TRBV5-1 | TGCGCCAGCAGCTTGGGGGAGGGGGCCCTTGAAGCTTTCTTT | CASSLGEGALEAFF
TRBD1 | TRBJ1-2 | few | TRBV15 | TGTGCCACCAGCAAAGGGGGCGATGGCTACACCTTC | CATSKGGDGYTF
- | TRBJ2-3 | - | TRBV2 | TGTGCCAGCAGTATAACCCTCACAGATACGCAGTATTTT | CASSITLTDTQYF
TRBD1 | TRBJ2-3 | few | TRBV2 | TGTGCCAGCAGTGTTCGTGGGGACAGGGGGACAGATACGCAGTATTTT | CASSVRGDRGTDTQYF
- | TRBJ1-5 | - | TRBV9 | TGTGCCAGCAGCCCGGGGGGATTAGGGGTCAATCAGCCCCAGCATTTT | CASSPGGLGVNQPQHF
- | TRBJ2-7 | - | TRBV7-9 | TGTGCCAGCAGCTTTTTGGGACCCTTAAGGTCCTACGAGCAGTACTTC | CASSFLGPLRSYEQYF
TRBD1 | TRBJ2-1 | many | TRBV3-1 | TGTGCCAGCAGTCAAAGGACAGGGACCTACAATGAGCAGTTCTTC | CASSQRTGTYNEQFF
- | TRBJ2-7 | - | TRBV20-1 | TGCAGTGGTGCTACCTCCTACTACGAGCAGTACTTC | CSGATSYYEQYF
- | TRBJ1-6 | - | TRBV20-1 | TGCAGTGCTAACAGGGTTCTCGGCTATAATTCACCCCTCCACTTT | CSANRVLGYNSPLHF
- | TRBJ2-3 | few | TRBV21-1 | TGTGCCAGCAGCAAAGGCGCTAGCGTATCTAGCACAGATACGCAGTATTTT | CASSKGASVSSTDTQYF
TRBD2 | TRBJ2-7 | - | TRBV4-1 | TGCGCCAGCAGCCAAGCGGGCGGGAGAAGATACGAGCAGTACTTC | CASSQAGGRRYEQYF
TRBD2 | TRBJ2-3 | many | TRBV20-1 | TGCAGTGCTAGGGGACTAGCGGGAACGGATACGCAGTATTTT | CSARGLAGTDTQYF
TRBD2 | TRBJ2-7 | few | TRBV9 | TGTGCCAGCAGCCACCTAGCGGAGGTCCCTTCCTACGAGCAGTACTTC | CASSHLAEVPSYEQYF
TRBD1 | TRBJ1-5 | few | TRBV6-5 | TGTGCCAGCAGTTACACAGGGGATAGCAATCAGCCCCAGCATTTT | CASSYTGDSNQPQHF
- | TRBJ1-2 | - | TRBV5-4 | TGTGCCAGCAGTTTACCCGGGGGGACACCTAGGGATGGCTACACCTTC | CASSLPGGTPRDGYTF
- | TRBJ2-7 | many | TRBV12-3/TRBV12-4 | TGTGCCAGCAGTTTTAAAGGTTACGACGAGCAGTACTTC | CASSFKGYDEQYF
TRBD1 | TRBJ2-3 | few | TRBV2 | TGTGCCAGCACCCCGGTGGGACAGGGGACAGATACGCAGTATTTT | CASTPVGQGTDTQYF
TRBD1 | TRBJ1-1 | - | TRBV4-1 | TGCGCCAGCAGCCAACCTGACAGGGCGCGAACTGAAGCTTTCTTT | CASSQPDRARTEAFF
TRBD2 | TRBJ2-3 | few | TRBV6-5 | TGTGCCAGCAGAGTTCGTGCGGGAGTAAGCACAGATACGCAGTATTTT | CASRVRAGVSTDTQYF
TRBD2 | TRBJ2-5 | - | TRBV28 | TGTGCCAGCAGTTCGGAACAAACCGGGGGGGAGACCCAGTACTTC | CASSSEQTGGETQYF
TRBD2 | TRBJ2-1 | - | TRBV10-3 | TGTGCCATCGGACTACTAGCGGGGGGTCTAAATGAGCAGTTCTTC | CAIGLLAGGLNEQFF
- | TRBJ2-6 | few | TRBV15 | TGTGCCACCAGCGGGCAGGGGCCTTACTCTGGGGCCAACGTCCTGACTTTC | CATSGQGPYSGANVLTF
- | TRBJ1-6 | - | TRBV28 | TGTGCCAGCAGTCCCTCGACAATCTATAATTCACCCCTCCACTTT | CASSPSTIYNSPLHF
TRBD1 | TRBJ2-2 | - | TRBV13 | TGTGCCAGCCGGGACAGATACACCGGGGAGCTGTTTTTT | CASRDRYTGELFF
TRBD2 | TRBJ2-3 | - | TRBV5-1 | TGCGCCAGCAGCCCGGCTAGCGGGAACGGAGATACGCAGTATTTT | CASSPASGNGDTQYF
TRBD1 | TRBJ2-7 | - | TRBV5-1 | TGCGCCAGCAGCTTGGGTGCGAGGTCGGGACAGGGCGGAGGCGAGCAGTACTTC | CASSLGARSGQGGGEQYF
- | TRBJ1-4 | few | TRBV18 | TGTGCCAGCTCACGAGACAGACAGCGTACTAATGAAAAACTGTTTTTT | CASSRDRQRTNEKLFF
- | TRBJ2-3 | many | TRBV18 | TGTGCCAGCAGTCCCCCCGGACGGGATACGCAGTATTTT | CASSPPGRDTQYF
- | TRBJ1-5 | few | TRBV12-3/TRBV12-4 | TGTGCCAGCAGTTTCGGGAACATCAATCAGCCCCAGCATTTT | CASSFGNINQPQHF
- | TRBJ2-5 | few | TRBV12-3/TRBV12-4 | TGTGCCAGCACCCTGGGACACTGGCAAGAGACCCAGTACTTC | CASTLGHWQETQYF
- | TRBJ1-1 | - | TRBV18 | TGTGCCAGCTCACCACAGGCTCAGAACACTGAAGCTTTCTTT | CASSPQAQNTEAFF
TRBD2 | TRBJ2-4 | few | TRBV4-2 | TGTGCCAGCAGCCAGGCAGCGGGAGTAGGTAAAAACATTCAGTACTTC | CASSQAAGVGKNIQYF
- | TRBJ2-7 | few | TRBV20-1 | TGCAGTGCTAGAGTTCCCCATAGGGGGAGTAATCGCGAGCAGTACTTC | CSARVPHRGSNREQYF
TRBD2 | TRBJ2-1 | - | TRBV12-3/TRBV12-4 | TGTGCCAGCAGTCGTCGGGAGGGTGGGGCCCATGAGCAGTTCTTC | CASSRREGGAHEQFF